The 6 T cell receptor beta chains below were found in one sample sequenced in a study of human T cells and chemical hapten exposure (dated by TCRdb to the early 2020s). The label giving this sample's time point can be read as: pre-sensitization, week 0. The treatment or condition label on this specimen signifies: therapeutic diphenylcyclopropenone sensitization with weekly scalp DPC. Library generation was performed with RACE. The sample was run on a NextSeq 500. TCRdb ran its own pipeline on the public reads, namely fastp trimming at Q25 and MiXCR clone calling, and kept in-frame beta chains. Identical CDR3 proteins give one entry, which carries the most common genes and DNA. Within this sample are about 270,000 distinct CDR3 sequences, with around 7.7% of them counted one time only. The top ten clonotypes cover more than 1% of the sample. The source was whole blood, collected in connection with sensitization to the hapten diphenylcyclopropenone (DPC). The receptors were gathered from a man aged 18 to 29 with alopecia areata. Some clones in this sample may be carry-over from other donors' samples.

This chain links TRBV12-3 or TRBV12-4 with TRBJ1-1, with 9 positions matching TRBD1. The junction had 11 bases not matched to a gene; V was cut back by 3 bases and J by 0 bases. CDR3 length equals 18 residues. The CDR3 DNA is TGTGCCAGCAGTTTCGCCACCGGGACAGGGCCCATGAACACTGAAGCTTTCTTT. Its protein is CASSFATGTGPMNTEAFF.

This clonotype came up a few times. The rearrangement links TRBV5-1 to TRBJ2-3; TRBD1 agrees at 7 bases. The CDR3 totals 15 residues. Germline-derived CDR1 and CDR2 are SGHRS and YFSETQ. J was trimmed by 4 bases and V by 4 bases; bases with no gene match: 9. As DNA, the CDR3 is TGCGCCAGCAGCGTACAACAGGGGACGGCAGATACGCAGTATTTT. Protein: CASSVQQGTADTQYF.

This clonotype was counted at least ten times. The chain combines TRBV7-9 with TRBJ1-1; D might be TRBD1 (5 bases). The CDR3 runs to 14 residues. The V and J ends lost 4 bases and 4 bases respectively, with 13 bases between them. Germline values: CDR1 SEHNR, CDR2 FQNEAQ (reference sequence). CDR3 amino acids: CASSSHQGGTEAFF. The CDR3 nucleotides are TGTGCCAGCAGCTCGCATCAGGGAGGCACTGAAGCTTTCTTT.

This clonotype was recorded at least ten times. This chain joins TRBV6-2 or TRBV6-3 and TRBJ2-4; weak D call: TRBD2 (5 bases). CDR1 is MNHEY and CDR2 is SVGEGT in the germline V gene. CDR3 size: 15 residues. The germline V and J ends were trimmed by 6 bases and 0 bases, with 12 bases remaining between them. The CDR3 DNA reads TGTGCCAGCAGACCCGGGGTCCTAGCCAAAAACATTCAGTACTTC. It yields the protein CASRPGVLAKNIQYF.

This clonotype was counted a few times. The chain is built from TRBV6-2 or TRBV6-3 and TRBJ1-1; D remains unclear. CDR3 length: 12 residues. V lost 7 bases, J lost 3 bases, and 9 bases lay in between. Germline V lookup: CDR1 MNHEY, CDR2 SVGEGT. The CDR3 loop is CASNEGYTEAFF. CDR3 bases: TGTGCCAGCAATGAGGGCTACACTGAAGCTTTCTTT.

This clonotype has more than one count but fewer than ten. The chain links TRBV10-3 to TRBJ2-5, with D possibly matching TRBD2 (6 bases). Deletions cut 10 bases from V and 7 bases from J, with 22 bases between. Germline CDR1 ENHRY, CDR2 SYGVKD. The CDR3 totals 14 residues. In DNA form, the CDR3 reads TGTGCCAGTAGAGCCGGGACTCGAGATGGGACCCAGTACTTC. Its protein is CASRAGTRDGTQYF.